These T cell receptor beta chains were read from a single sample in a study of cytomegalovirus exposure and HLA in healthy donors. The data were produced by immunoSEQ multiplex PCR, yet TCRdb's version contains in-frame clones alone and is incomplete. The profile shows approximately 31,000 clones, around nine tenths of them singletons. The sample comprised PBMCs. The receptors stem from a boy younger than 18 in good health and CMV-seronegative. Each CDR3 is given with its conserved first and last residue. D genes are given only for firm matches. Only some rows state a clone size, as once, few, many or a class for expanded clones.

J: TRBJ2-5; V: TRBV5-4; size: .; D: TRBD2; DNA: TGTGCCAGCAGCTTGGGGCTAGCGGAAAAAGAGACCCAGTACTTC; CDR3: CASSLGLAEKETQYF
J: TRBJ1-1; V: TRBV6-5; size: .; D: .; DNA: TGTGCCAGCAGTTACTCTGAGTATTCGAACACTGAAGCTTTCTTT; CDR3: CASSYSEYSNTEAFF
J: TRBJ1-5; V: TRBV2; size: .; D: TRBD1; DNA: TGTGCCAGCAGGTCGACAGGGTATAGCAATCAGCCCCAGCATTTT; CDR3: CASRSTGYSNQPQHF
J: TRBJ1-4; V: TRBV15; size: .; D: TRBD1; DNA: TGTGCCACCAGCAGAGATAGGACAGGGAATGAAAAACTGTTTTTT; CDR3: CATSRDRTGNEKLFF
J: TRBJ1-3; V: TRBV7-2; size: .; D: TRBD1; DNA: TGTGCCAGCAGCCGACAGGGTGGCAACACCATATATTTT; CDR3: CASSRQGGNTIYF
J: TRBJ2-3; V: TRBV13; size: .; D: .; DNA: TGTGCCAGCAGCTTAAAGGGGTTGGATACGCAGTATTTT; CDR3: CASSLKGLDTQYF
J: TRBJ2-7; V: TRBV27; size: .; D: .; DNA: TGTGCCAGCAACCCAGGGTACCCTCCTCACGAGCAGTACTTC; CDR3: CASNPGYPPHEQYF
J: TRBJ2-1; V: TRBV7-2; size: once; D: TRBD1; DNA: TGTGCCAGCAGCTTAGAGTCTGGGACAGGGGGCCGAGATGAGCAGTTCTTC; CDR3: CASSLESGTGGRDEQFF
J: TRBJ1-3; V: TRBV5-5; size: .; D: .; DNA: TGTGCCAGCAGCTTTCAGATCTCTGGAAACACCATATATTTT; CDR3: CASSFQISGNTIYF
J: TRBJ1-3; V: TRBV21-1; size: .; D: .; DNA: TGTGCCAGCCTCCGGCCGGACAGTCCCCTCTCTGGAAACACCATATATTTT; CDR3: CASLRPDSPLSGNTIYF
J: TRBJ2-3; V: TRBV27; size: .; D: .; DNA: TGTGCCAGCAGTTTATCAGAGGCCACAGATACGCAGTATTTT; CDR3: CASSLSEATDTQYF
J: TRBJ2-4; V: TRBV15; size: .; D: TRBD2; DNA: TGTGCCACCAGCAGAGATCCCGGGGGGTTTGGAAACATTCAGTACTTC; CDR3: CATSRDPGGFGNIQYF
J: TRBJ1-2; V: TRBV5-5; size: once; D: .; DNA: TGTGCCAGCAGCTTGGGAGCGGCCGCTAACTATGGCTACACCTTC; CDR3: CASSLGAAANYGYTF
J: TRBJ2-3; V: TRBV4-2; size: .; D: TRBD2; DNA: TGTGCCAGCGGTCGCGGGGGGGCGGGTGAGGGAGATACGCAGTATTTT; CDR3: CASGRGGAGEGDTQYF
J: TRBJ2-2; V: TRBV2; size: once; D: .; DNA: TGTGCCAGCAGTGGGACTCCTGGGGTCACCGGGGAGCTGTTTTTT; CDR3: CASSGTPGVTGELFF
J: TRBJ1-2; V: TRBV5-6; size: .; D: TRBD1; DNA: TGTGCCAGCCTCCCGCAGGGACAGGGCATGGATGGCTACACCTTC; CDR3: CASLPQGQGMDGYTF
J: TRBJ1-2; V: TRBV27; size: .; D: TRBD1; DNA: TGTGCCAGCAGTTTGGCCCAGGGGGCGGTATATGGCTACACCTTC; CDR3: CASSLAQGAVYGYTF
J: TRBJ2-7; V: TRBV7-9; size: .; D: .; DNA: TGTGCCAGCAGCTCCTCGCCGGGACACACGTCCTACGAGCAGTACTTC; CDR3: CASSSSPGHTSYEQYF
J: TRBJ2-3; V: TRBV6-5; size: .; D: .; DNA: TGTGCCAGCAGTTACTCAATCTCGACAGGCCATACGCAGTATTTT; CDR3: CASSYSISTGHTQYF
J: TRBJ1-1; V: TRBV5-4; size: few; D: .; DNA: TGTGCCAGCACCACGGAGAGGAACACTGAAGCTTTCTTT; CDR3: CASTTERNTEAFF
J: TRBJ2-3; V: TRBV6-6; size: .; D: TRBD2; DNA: TGTGCCAGCAAAGCGGGACCCCCCGATACGCAGTATTTT; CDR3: CASKAGPPDTQYF
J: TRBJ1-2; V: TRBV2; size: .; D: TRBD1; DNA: TGTGCCAGCAGTTCCACCGGGACAGGGGGGTGGGGCTACACCTTC; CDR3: CASSSTGTGGWGYTF
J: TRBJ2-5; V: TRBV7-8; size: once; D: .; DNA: TGTGCCAGCAGCTTAGGACAGCCGGAGACCCAGTACTTC; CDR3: CASSLGQPETQYF
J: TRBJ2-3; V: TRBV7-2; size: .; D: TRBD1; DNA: TGTGCCAGCAGCTGGGACAGGGGGCGTGAAGATACGCAGTATTTT; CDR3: CASSWDRGREDTQYF
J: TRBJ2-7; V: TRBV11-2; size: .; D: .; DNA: TGTGCCAGCAGCTGGGACTCCAGTCTATCCTACGAGCAGTACTTC; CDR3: CASSWDSSLSYEQYF
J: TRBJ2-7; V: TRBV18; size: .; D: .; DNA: TGTGCCAGCTCACCACCGGCGTCAGGGGCCTACGAGCAGTACTTC; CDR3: CASSPPASGAYEQYF
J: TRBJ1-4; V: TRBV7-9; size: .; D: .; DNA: TGTGCCAGCAGCTCCGGTGGGCGGGAGAATGAAAAACTGTTTTTT; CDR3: CASSSGGRENEKLFF
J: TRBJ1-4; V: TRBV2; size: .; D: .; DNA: TGTGCCAGCAGTGAAGAGGCAGGGGATGAAAAACTGTTTTTT; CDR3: CASSEEAGDEKLFF
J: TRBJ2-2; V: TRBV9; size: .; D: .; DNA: TGTGCCAGCAGCGGGGGAGTTCTACAAATCACCGGGGAGCTGTTTTTT; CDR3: CASSGGVLQITGELFF
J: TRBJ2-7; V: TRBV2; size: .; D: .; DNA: TGTGCCAGCGAAGCCGGGATTTCTGGGTACGAGCAGTACTTC; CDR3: CASEAGISGYEQYF
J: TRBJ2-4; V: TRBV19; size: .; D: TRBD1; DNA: TGTGCCAGTAGTATAGATGGGACAGTGGCCAAAAACATTCAGTACTTC; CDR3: CASSIDGTVAKNIQYF
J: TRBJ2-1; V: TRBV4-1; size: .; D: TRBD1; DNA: TGCGCCAGCAGCCAGGGGACAGGGTGGCCCAATGAGCAGTTCTTC; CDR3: CASSQGTGWPNEQFF
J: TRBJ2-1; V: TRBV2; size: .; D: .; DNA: TGTGCCAGTCATTCTCCAGAATACTCCTACAATGAGCAGTTCTTC; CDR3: CASHSPEYSYNEQFF
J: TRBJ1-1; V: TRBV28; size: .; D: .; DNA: TGTGCCAGCCACTCTGCCCGCGGCAGGGTCACTGAAGCTTTCTTT; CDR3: CASHSARGRVTEAFF
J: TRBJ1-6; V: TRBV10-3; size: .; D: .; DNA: TGTGCCGCCGGACGGGAGGATTCACCCCTCCACTTT; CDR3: CAAGREDSPLHF
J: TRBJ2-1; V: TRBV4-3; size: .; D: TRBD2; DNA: TGCGCCAGCAGCCAAGATACGGGGGGGGGTTACAATGAGCAGTTCTTC; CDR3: CASSQDTGGGYNEQFF
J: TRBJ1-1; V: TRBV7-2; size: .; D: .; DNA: TGTGCCAGCAGCTTAGTGGCTAGAATGAACACTGAAGCTTTCTTT; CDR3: CASSLVARMNTEAFF
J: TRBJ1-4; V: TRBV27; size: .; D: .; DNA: TGTGCGAGGCTAGCGGTTTTGAATGAAAAACTGTTTTTT; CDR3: CARLAVLNEKLFF
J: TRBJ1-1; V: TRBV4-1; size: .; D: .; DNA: TGCGCCAGCAGCCAATACCCCAGGAACACTGAAGCTTTCTTT; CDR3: CASSQYPRNTEAFF
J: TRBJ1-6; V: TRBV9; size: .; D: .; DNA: TGTGCCAGCAGCCCGAACTCGGGGTATAATTCACCCCTCCACTTT; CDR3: CASSPNSGYNSPLHF
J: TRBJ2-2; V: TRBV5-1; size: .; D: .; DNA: TGCGCCAGCAGCATTGGGACACTGAACACCGGGGAGCTGTTTTTT; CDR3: CASSIGTLNTGELFF
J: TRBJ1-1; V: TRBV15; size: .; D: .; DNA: TGTGCCACCAGCAGTGACAGACCGAACACTGAAGCTTTCTTT; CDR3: CATSSDRPNTEAFF
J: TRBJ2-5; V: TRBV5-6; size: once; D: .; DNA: TGTGCCAGCAGCTTGGAGGTGGGGCTGGAGACCCAGTACTTC; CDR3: CASSLEVGLETQYF
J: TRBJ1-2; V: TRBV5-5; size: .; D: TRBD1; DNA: TGTGCCAGCAGCGAATGGACAGGGGGCGGCTATGGCTACACCTTC; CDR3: CASSEWTGGGYGYTF
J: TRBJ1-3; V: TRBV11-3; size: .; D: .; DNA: TGTGCCAGCAGCTTTCAGGGGAAGAGCTCTGGAAACACCATATATTTT; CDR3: CASSFQGKSSGNTIYF
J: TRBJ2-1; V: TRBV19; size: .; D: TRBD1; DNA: TGTGCCAGTACCGCCGGGACAGGGTACAGCAATGAGCAGTTCTTC; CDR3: CASTAGTGYSNEQFF